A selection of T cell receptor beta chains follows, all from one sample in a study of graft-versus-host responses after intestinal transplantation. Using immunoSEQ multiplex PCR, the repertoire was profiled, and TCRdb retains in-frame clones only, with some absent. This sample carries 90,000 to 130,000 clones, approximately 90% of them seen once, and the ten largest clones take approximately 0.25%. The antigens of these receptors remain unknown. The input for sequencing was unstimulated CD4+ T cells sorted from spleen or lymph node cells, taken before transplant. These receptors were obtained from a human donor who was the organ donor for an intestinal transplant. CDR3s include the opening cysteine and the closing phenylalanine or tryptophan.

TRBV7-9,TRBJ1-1,CASSKGQSEAFF
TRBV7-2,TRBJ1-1,CASSPRQGPNTEAFF
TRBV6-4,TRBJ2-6,CASSDERSGANVLTF
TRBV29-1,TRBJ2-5,CSVGGGYQETQYF
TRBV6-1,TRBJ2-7,CASIDSYEQYF
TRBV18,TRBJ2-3,CASSPGGQDTQYF
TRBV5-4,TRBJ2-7,CASSPPGAYEQYF
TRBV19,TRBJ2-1,CASRRDPPAEEQFF
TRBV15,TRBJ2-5,CATSRDARYQETQYF
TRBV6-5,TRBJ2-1,CASSPTDEQFF
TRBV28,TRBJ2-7,CASSSRQGAYEQYF
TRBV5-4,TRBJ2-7,CASSQERTLSSYEQYF
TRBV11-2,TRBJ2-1,CASSPLAGSPYNEQFF
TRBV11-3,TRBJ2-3,CASSFMGGGTDTQYF
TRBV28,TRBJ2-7,CASSPGTGIRYEQYF
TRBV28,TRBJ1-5,CASSFGGYQPQHF
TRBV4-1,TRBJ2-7,CASSQVFREKSEQYF
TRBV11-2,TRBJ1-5,CASSLDREGPIGNQPQHF
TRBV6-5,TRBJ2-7,CASSPDRYEQYF
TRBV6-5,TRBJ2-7,CASGAGDYEQYF
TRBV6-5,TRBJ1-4,CASRSSGANEKLFF
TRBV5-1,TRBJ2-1,CASSQGTGLWNEQFF
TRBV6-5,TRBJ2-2,CASRTRNTGELFF
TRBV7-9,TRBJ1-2,CASSSVGRVSGYTF
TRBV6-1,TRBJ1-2,CASSEGDRVVVGYGYTF
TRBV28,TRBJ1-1,CASSFKSNTEAFF
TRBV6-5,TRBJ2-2,CASSLGTGMSTGELFF
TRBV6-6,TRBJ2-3,CASSYRGQGADTQYF
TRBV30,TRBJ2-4,CAWSDVGGRFGAKNIQYF